This TCR beta chain was observed in a study of spatial heterogeneity in lung cancer. Study in general: For the average unique TCR and UMI combination, more than eight occurrences appeared in raw reads. Overall study findings and caveats: How many expanded intratumoral alpha and beta TCRs were present tracked the tumor mutation count, which was a count of nonsynonymous mutations. Of tumor T cells, an estimated coverage of 6% to 8% was reached for alpha chains and roughly 13% for beta chains.

TCRdb used MiXCR to reprocess the 5' RACE reads, holding one entry per CDR3 protein. The sample holds 7,000 to 10,000 distinct CDR3 sequences, around 3% seen once. V was cut by 6 bases and J by 6 bases, with 11 bases left in between. This CDR3 has 12 amino acids. Time point meaning: sample taken at primary tumor resection. Samples were obtained from around 73 donors, all untreated early-stage non-small cell lung cancer patients. Sequencing covered unsorted whole RNA taken from tumor, nontumor lung or frozen PBMC. This clonotype appeared many times. The target antigen is unknown. The origin of this receptor is a male donor with early-stage non-small cell lung cancer. Material: lung tumor tissue, obtained at surgery. The genes are TRBV12-3 or TRBV12-4 and TRBJ1-2; a weak D match, TRBD1 (6 bases). DNA of the CDR3: TGTGCCAGCAGGTCCGGGACAAATGGCTACACCTTC. This translates into CASRSGTNGYTF.